This T cell receptor (beta chain) was sequenced during a study of spatial heterogeneity in lung cancer. Time point reported: sample taken at primary tumor resection. Tumor, nontumor lung or frozen PBMC supplied whole RNA that was sequenced unsorted. The donors, 72 patients with untreated early-stage non-small cell lung cancer, provided the samples. TCRdb redid the calling of the 5' RACE reads with MiXCR, one entry per CDR3 protein. The table lists tens of thousands of distinct CDR3 sequences, about 20% of them singletons. Overall study results and limits: Blood contained ubiquitous expanded tumor TCRs more at resection than at follow-up.

Per germline, CDR1 MDHEN and CDR2 SYDVKM. The CDR3 is made up of 15 amino acids. Trimming pared 1 base from V and 5 bases from J, leaving 15 bases between. Turning to this clonotype: No antigen is known for it.

The sequencing here drew on PBMCs, taken at surgery. The chain has TRBV28 and TRBJ2-7; D gene unclear. The origin of this receptor is a male donor with early-stage non-small cell lung cancer. CDR3 loop: CASSLSSWASHEQYF. In nucleotides, the CDR3 is TGTGCCAGCAGTTTATCCTCGTGGGCTTCTCACGAGCAGTACTTC. The complete variable domain, with remaining parts taken from reference TRBV28 and TRBJ2-7, reads DVKVTQSSRYLVKRTGEKVFLECVQDMDHENMFWYRQDPGLGLRLIYFSYDVKMKEKGDIPEGYSVSREKKERFSLILESASTNQTSMYLCASSLSSWASHEQYFGPGTRLTVT.